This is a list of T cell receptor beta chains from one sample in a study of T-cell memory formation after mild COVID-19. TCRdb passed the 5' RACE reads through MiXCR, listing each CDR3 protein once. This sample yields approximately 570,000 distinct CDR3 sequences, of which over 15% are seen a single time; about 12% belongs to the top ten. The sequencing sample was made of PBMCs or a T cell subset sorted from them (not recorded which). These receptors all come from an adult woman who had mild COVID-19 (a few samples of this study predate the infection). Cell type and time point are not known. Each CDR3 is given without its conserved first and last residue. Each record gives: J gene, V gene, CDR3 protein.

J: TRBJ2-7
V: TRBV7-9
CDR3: ASSSLGQHEQY

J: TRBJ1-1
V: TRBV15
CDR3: ATSRTSGIRNTEAF

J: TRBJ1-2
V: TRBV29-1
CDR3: SVEDIFRKPGQLYYGYT

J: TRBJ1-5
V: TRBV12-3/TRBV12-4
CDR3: ASSLGDGGQPQH

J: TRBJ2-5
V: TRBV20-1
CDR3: SARAGQRSETQY

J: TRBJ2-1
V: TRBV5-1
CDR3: ASSFGRYNEQF

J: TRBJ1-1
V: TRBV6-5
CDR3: ASSYGEMNTEAF

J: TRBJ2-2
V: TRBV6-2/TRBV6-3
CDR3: ASSRNGATGELF

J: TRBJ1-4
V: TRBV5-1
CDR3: ASSWYMEPVEEKLF

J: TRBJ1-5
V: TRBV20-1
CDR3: SAKREDQPQH

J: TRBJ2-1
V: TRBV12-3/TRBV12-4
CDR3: ASSPRTSGFPAAEQF

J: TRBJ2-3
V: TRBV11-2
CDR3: ASSFTSGFTDTQY

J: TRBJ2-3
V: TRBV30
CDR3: ASTGGWTDTQY

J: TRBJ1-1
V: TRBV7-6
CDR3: ASSGPLQGPNQDNTEAF

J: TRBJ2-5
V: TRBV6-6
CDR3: ASSYYKKQETQY

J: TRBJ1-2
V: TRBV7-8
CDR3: ASSLPGSPNYGYT

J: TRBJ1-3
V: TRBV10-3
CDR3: AISEDPRQGGNTIY

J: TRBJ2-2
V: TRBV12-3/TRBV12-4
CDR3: ASSSRAPNTGELF